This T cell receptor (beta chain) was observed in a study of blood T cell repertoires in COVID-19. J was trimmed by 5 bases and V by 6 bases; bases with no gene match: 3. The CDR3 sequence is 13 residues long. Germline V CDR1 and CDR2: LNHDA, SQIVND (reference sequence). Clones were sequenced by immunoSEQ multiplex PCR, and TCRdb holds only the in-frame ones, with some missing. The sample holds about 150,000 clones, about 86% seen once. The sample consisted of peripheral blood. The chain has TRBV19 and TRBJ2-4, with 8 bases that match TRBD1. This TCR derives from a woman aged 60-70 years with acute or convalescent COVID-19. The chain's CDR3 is CASRPGQENIQYF. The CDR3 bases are TGTGCCAGTAGACCGGGACAGGAAAACATTCAGTACTTC.